This T cell receptor (beta chain) comes out of a study of regulatory T cells in long-lasting Graves disease listed by TCRdb under 2021. Regarding the study in general: In the newly diagnosed Graves' disease group, patients had been taking antithyroid drugs for less than 3 months. Persistent Graves' disease patients were compared with newly diagnosed Graves' disease patients by peripheral blood TCR sequencing and RNA sequencing. The study took place in China and was registered as a clinical trial. TCR sequencing covered about 13 persistent and about 20 newly diagnosed Graves' disease patients, some 33 samples in total.

From its cysteine to its phenylalanine, the CDR3 spans 17 amino acids. The only DNA kept is the CDR3, 51 bases in frame from the first base. In the germline V gene, CDR1 corresponds to MNHEY and CDR2 to SVGEGT. The time point label corresponds to: newly diagnosed GD, antithyroid drugs for less than 3 months. RNA was extracted from PBMCs in TRIzol for both TCR sequencing and RNA sequencing. The diagnosis of Graves' disease followed American Thyroid Association guidelines. Patients for the study were recruited at an endocrinology department in Xi'an, China. Each patient gave around 9 milliliters of peripheral blood, collected in an EDTA anticoagulant tube. Ficoll Paque Plus density gradient separation was used to isolate PBMCs, and no further T cell sorting was performed. An Agilent 2100 Bioanalyzer and agarose gel were used to check RNA quality, and a NanoDrop 2000 was used to measure RNA concentration.

Libraries came from multiplex PCR. The sequencer was an Illumina HiSeq 4000. iRepertoire HTBI primers and Arm-PCR amplification of CDR3 regions were used to construct TCR beta libraries. Before sequencing, the PCR products went through gel purification. The authors processed their data as follows. A total of some 60 TRBV and more than twelve TRBJ segments were identified across samples and were used for gene usage analysis of CDR3 amino acid clonotypes. COPE and FqMerger were used to merge filtered high-quality paired reads into contigs. Contigs were aligned with BLAST to IMGT TRBV, TRBD and TRBJ reference genes, and CDR3 was defined per IMGT. Any clonotype with a frequency above 0.1% was counted as a highly expanded clone. Repertoire diversity was measured by Shannon entropy, and V-J evenness by the Gini coefficient. A clonotype was considered public if more than one individual shared it. In-frame beta chains were kept once TCRdb had trimmed the public reads at Q25 with fastp and called clones with MiXCR. Rows with a matching CDR3 protein are joined into one entry that keeps the most common DNA and genes. The V and J calls and clone size are TCRdb's, not the authors'. This sample holds about 610,000 distinct CDR3 sequences; 15% to 20% were observed only once. The top ten clonotypes cover approximately 12% of the sample.

Points the paper makes about the study in general: Lower TCR Shannon entropy and fewer highly expanded clones were observed in persistent Graves' disease patients than in newly diagnosed patients, which suggested clonal expansion. More public clonotypes were shared among persistent patients (roughly 2,700) than among newly diagnosed patients (roughly 960). TRBV28, TRBJ1-2 and TRBJ2-5 were preferentially used in persistent disease, while TRBV20-1 and TRBJ2-1 were favored in newly diagnosed disease. Only the TCR beta chain was sequenced and analyzed. Only peripheral blood was studied, because thyroid tissue, the primary lesion, was inaccessible. The authors noted that the small sample size was a limitation that may lower accuracy.

Comment on this clonotype: Its recognized antigen is unknown. Base qualities are not recorded, but no much larger clone differs from it by a single base.

These data were likewise used in another study, on T cells in Graves' hyperthyroidism and ophthalmopathy. That second report states: Stable Graves' hyperthyroidism was defined as no progression to ophthalmopathy during 18 months of follow-up. Hyperthyroidism patients were aged 18 to 65 years and newly diagnosed, with disease duration of less than 2 months. Patients with uncontrolled infections, other autoimmune diseases, pregnancy or lactation were excluded. Diagnoses were established on the basis of clinical symptoms, serum thyroxine and TRAb, thyroid ultrasound, and orbital computed tomography. For the first round of RT-PCR on the TCR CDR3, the HTBI primer set was used together with the Qiagen OneStep RT-PCR kit. Most expanded thyroid clonotypes (frequency above 0.001) were also detected in blood, a finding suggesting that blood repertoires may reflect thyroid immune responses. In cross-validation, a model built on a 13 V-J signature told ophthalmopathy apart from stable hyperthyroidism with 85% to 90% sensitivity and 81% to 82% specificity, and in testing the same model reached 80%/75%. In validation, the model predicted progression to ophthalmopathy with about 71% sensitivity and 72% to 85% specificity, a median of approximately 6.5 months before onset. TCR V-J signatures able to tell the groups apart were searched for in a discovery cohort of 100 patients, of whom 40 to 45 had Graves' ophthalmopathy and around 56 had stable Graves' hyperthyroidism. Prospective prediction of ophthalmopathy was tested in an independent validation cohort of some 20 hyperthyroidism patients and around 16 patients who later progressed to ophthalmopathy. The 100 discovery patients were divided at random into training and test sets in a 7:3 ratio. The study also compared thyroid tissue and blood T-cell repertoires from more than 5 Graves' hyperthyroidism patients. Once sampling was done, hyperthyroidism patients were given methimazole at a starting dose of 30 mg daily, whereas ophthalmopathy patients were given high-dose intravenous methylprednisolone. Libraries were constructed in a second round of multiplex PCR, after which size selection and purification were performed. Libraries were sequenced paired-end with 100 bp reads on an Illumina HiSeq2000. SOAPnuke was used to process the raw data, throwing out any read that contained adapters or uncalled bases, had a mean Phred below 15, or lacked an exact constant-primer or identifier match. High-quality paired reads were merged using COPE v1.2.5, and each unique nucleotide sequence was defined as a clonotype. Clonotypes were aligned to IMGT TRBV, TRBD and TRBJ reference segments using MiTCR v1.1. Analysis was restricted to V-J combinations with a frequency above 0.0001, which covered about 99% of repertoires. A TCS score was defined as the ratio of F50 (clonal expansion) to E x V (chaos), with BLOSUM62-based TCRdist applied between CDR3 peptides within each V-J. Welch's t-statistics and random forest reduced just over 500 V-J features to 10 to 15, which were used in a naive Bayes classifier (R e1071). No statistical method was used to fix the sample size in advance, and group allocation was not hidden from the investigators. The paper reports TCR Vbeta CDR3 sequencing of 135 peripheral blood samples: approximately 41 ophthalmopathy, around 80 hyperthyroidism and 17 progressor patients.

The source of this sequence is a man between 18 and 29 years old with Graves disease. Donor details come from another sample of the same person, matched by shared clones. The sequenced sample was peripheral blood mononuclear cells (PBMCs), obtained at new diagnosis, from a patient treated with antithyroid drugs. Recombination connected TRBV6-2 or TRBV6-3 to TRBJ2-1, with TRBD1 perhaps the D gene, on 7 matching bases. The J call is doubtful: the DNA matches TRBJ2-5 better. The DNA sequence is as follows: TGTGCCAGCAGTTACGTCCCAGGGGGGCACCCAGAAGAGACCCAGTACTTC. Its translation is CASSYVPGGHPEETQYF.